The 28 T cell receptor beta chains given below trace back to one sample, sequenced in a study of T cells in Graves' hyperthyroidism and ophthalmopathy. Amplification targeted TCR beta CDR3 regions from RNA transcripts. First-round RT-PCR with HTBI primers amplified the TCR CDR3 region. One entry per CDR3 protein, called by TCRdb with MiXCR from the multiplex PCR reads. The data hold over 250,000 distinct CDR3 sequences, with approximately 20% observed a single time. The sequencing sample was made of blood. The receptor source for this set is a man aged 25-40 years with Graves' ophthalmopathy.

This clonotype was seen a few times. V and J are TRBV30 and TRBJ1-5, with 7 bases lining up with TRBD1. Germline lookup yields CDR1 GTSNPN and CDR2 SVGIG (reference sequence). Unmatched junction bases numbered 5, after V lost 3 bases and J lost 0 bases. This CDR3 has 15 amino acids. DNA for the CDR3: TGTGCCTGGAGCCCCACAGGGGATAGCAATCAGCCCCAGCATTTT. Its translation: CAWSPTGDSNQPQHF.

This clonotype was counted at least ten times. Written as DNA, the CDR3 is TGTGCCAGCAGTTTTCCCGGTCAGCCCCAGCATTTT. Amino acids: CASSFPGQPQHF. The V and J genes are TRBV28 and TRBJ1-5; D is uncertain. The CDR3 runs 12 residues. Per germline, CDR1 MDHEN and CDR2 SYDVKM. V was shortened by 3 bases and J by 6 bases, with 6 bases between the two germline ends.

In this sample, this clonotype turned up many times. This sequence joins TRBV20-1 and TRBJ2-1; a weak D match, TRBD1 (5 bases). Trimming pared 4 bases from V and 5 bases from J, leaving 15 bases between. Germline-derived CDR1 and CDR2 are DFQATT and SNEGSKA (reference sequence). The CDR3 has 14 amino acids. In DNA, the CDR3 is TGCAGTGCTATCGGATGGACAACGAACAATGAGCAGTTCTTC. Its translation: CSAIGWTTNNEQFF.

Worth noting for this clonotype: A read error is possible here, since a much larger clone lies one base away. This sequence joins TRBV12-3 or TRBV12-4 and TRBJ2-7; TRBD2 is a possible D gene (6 bases). CDR3 size: 15 residues. Trimming left V 6 bases short and J 6 bases short, with 21 bases between. The CDR3 region has the DNA TGTGCCAGCAGCCCAACCGGGGCAGGGACTGGCGAGCAGTACTTC. It specifies CASSPTGAGTGEQYF.

This clonotype has just a few counts. The chain is built from TRBV28 and TRBJ2-5, with a weak D call TRBD1 (5 bases). Germline V gives CDR1 MDHEN, CDR2 SYDVKM. CDR3 size: 16 residues. V was clipped by 4 bases and J by 8 bases, with 23 bases between them. CDR3 in DNA: TGTGCCAGCAGTTACACTACTACTTTGGGGCAGCGAACCCAGTACTTC. Its protein product is CASSYTTTLGQRTQYF.

This clonotype was found many times. The chain recombines TRBV28 with TRBJ1-6, with D unresolved. The ends were cut back, 8 bases at V and 15 bases at J, with 14 bases in the middle. From germline, CDR1 is MDHEN and CDR2 SYDVKM. The CDR3 runs 11 residues. The CDR3 coding sequence is TGTGCCAGCCAAGAACAGAAGAGCCTCCACTTT. Its translation is CASQEQKSLHF.

This chain uses TRBV30 with TRBJ1-2; D gene ambiguous. Germline V lookup: CDR1 GTSNPN, CDR2 SVGIG (reference sequence). This CDR3 contains 13 residues. Trimming took 2 bases from V and 2 from J, leaving 9 bases between them. This CDR3 is CAWSYSTNYGYTF. CDR3 sequence (DNA): TGTGCCTGGAGTTACAGCACCAACTATGGCTACACCTTC.

The chain links TRBV7-8 to TRBJ1-5; no definite D call. Trimming pared 0 bases from V and 5 bases from J, leaving 8 bases between. The CDR3 is made up of 14 amino acids. Germline CDR1 is SGHVS and CDR2 is FQNEAQ. Here the CDR3 reads CASSLADGYQPQHF. For the CDR3, the DNA is TGTGCCAGCAGCTTAGCGGACGGTTATCAGCCCCAGCATTTT.

This clonotype was recorded at least ten times. The chain joins TRBV19 to TRBJ2-5, with a possible D match to TRBD2 (5 bases). Germline V gene lookup returns CDR1 LNHDA and CDR2 SQIVND (reference sequence). The V and J ends lost 0 bases and 5 bases respectively, with 16 bases between them. This CDR3 has 16 residues. DNA for the CDR3: TGTGCCAGTAGTATAGATCGTGGGCTAGGACTCGAGACCCAGTACTTC. Its translation: CASSIDRGLGLETQYF.

This chain links TRBV29-1 with TRBJ1-1; D might be TRBD1 (5 bases). The CDR3 consists of 13 residues. Germline V gives CDR1 SQVTM, CDR2 ANQGSEA. V shed 1 base and J shed 5 bases, with 11 bases lying between them. The CDR3 nucleotides are TGCAGCGTTGAAGGCAGGGTAGGGACTGAAGCTTTCTTT. Translation: CSVEGRVGTEAFF. The full variable domain, with the rest looked up from reference TRBV29-1 and TRBJ1-1, is SAVISQKPSRDICQRGTSLTIQCQVDSQVTMMFWYRQQPGQSLTLIATANQGSEATYESGFVIDKFPISRPNLTFSTLTVSNMSPEDSSIYLCSVEGRVGTEAFFGQGTRLTVV.

This chain links TRBV12-3 or TRBV12-4 with TRBJ2-3; the D gene is possibly TRBD1 (5 bases). V gave up 7 bases and J gave up 3 bases, with 14 bases separating them. This CDR3 spans 14 amino acids. The CDR3 DNA sequence: TGTGCCAGCAAGCAGGGCATAGGAACAGATACGCAGTATTTT. It translates to CASKQGIGTDTQYF.

V usage is TRBV5-6 and J usage is TRBJ1-1; D gene unclear. V lost 0 bases, J lost 7 bases, and 10 bases lay in between. The CDR3 is 13 residues long. The germline V gene encodes CDR1 SGHDT and CDR2 YYEEEE. CDR3 sequence (DNA): TGTGCCAGCAGCTTGGGAGGGCGGGATGAAGCTTTCTTT. It is translated as CASSLGGRDEAFF.

This clonotype has ten or more counts. This rearrangement joins TRBV20-1 to TRBJ2-7, with D possibly matching TRBD1 (6 bases). CDR1 and CDR2 (germline): DFQATT, SNEGSKA (reference sequence). Deletions cut 1 base from V and 6 bases from J, with 13 bases between. The length of the CDR3 is 13 residues. The CDR3 region is CSARGDTSREQYF. CDR3 coding DNA: TGCAGTGCTAGAGGGGACACGAGTCGCGAGCAGTACTTC.

This clonotype was observed a few times. The V and J genes are TRBV7-9 and TRBJ1-3, with D perhaps matching TRBD1 (5 bases). V shed 1 base and J shed 0 bases, with 10 bases lying between them. This CDR3 region has 16 residues. CDR1 SEHNR and CDR2 FQNEAQ come from the germline V gene (reference sequence). CDR3 bases: TGTGCCAGCAGCTTAGACGGGACTGTCTCTGGAAACACCATATATTTT. Amino acids: CASSLDGTVSGNTIYF. Based on the CDR3 plus reference TRBV7-9 and TRBJ1-3, the full variable domain is DTGVSQNPRHKITKRGQNVTFRCDPISEHNRLYWYRQTLGQGPEFLTYFQNEAQLEKSRLLSDRFSAERPKGSFSTLEIQRTEQGDSAMYLCASSLDGTVSGNTIYFGEGSWLTVV.

This clonotype was counted at least ten times. The CDR3 DNA reads as TGTGCCAGCAGTGGGTTTCGGGAGGGCCTTTGGACAGATACGCAGTATTTT. It is translated as CASSGFREGLWTDTQYF. The rearrangement uses TRBV2 and TRBJ2-3; 8 nucleotides match TRBD2. The CDR3 is made up of 17 amino acids. V was pared by 4 bases and J by 3 bases, with 12 bases of the junction left unmatched. Germline values: CDR1 SNHLY, CDR2 FYNNEI. The whole variable domain, remainder taken from reference TRBV2 and TRBJ2-3, is EPEVTQTPSHQVTQMGQEVILRCVPISNHLYFYWYRQILGQKVEFLVSFYNNEISEKSEIFDDQFSVERPDGSNFTLKIRSTKLEDSAMYFCASSGFREGLWTDTQYFGPGTRLTVL.

Here the CDR3 reads CASSYEQGVTDTQYF. The CDR3 DNA is TGTGCCAGCAGTTACGAGCAGGGGGTAACAGATACGCAGTATTTT. This chain links TRBV6-5 with TRBJ2-3; 7 positions match TRBD1. V lost 2 bases to trimming and J lost 3 bases; unmatched junction nucleotides: 5. The CDR3 extends over 15 amino acids. Germline V gives CDR1 MNHEY, CDR2 SVGAGI.

This clonotype was observed a few times. The V gene is TRBV29-1, the J gene TRBJ1-1; 7 nucleotides align to TRBD1. Germline CDR1 and CDR2: SQVTM and ANQGSEA. J gave up 5 bases and V 5 bases, and 5 bases lay outside the gene matches. The CDR3 has 12 amino acids. The CDR3 protein is CSVYPGGTEAFF. Here the CDR3 DNA reads TGCAGCGTTTACCCAGGGGGAACTGAAGCTTTCTTT.

This clonotype came up many times. The chain recombines TRBV11-3 with TRBJ2-3; D assignment may be TRBD1 or TRBD2 (5 bases each). The CDR3 runs 16 residues. Trimming shortened V by 0 bases and J by 2 bases, and 12 bases separated the two germline ends. From germline, CDR1 is SGHNT and CDR2 YENEEA. CDR3 loop: CASSLDGGKLTDTQYF. In DNA form, the CDR3 reads TGTGCCAGCAGCTTAGATGGGGGAAAACTCACAGATACGCAGTATTTT.

The chain uses TRBV3-1 and TRBJ1-1; TRBD1 aligns across 10 bases. The CDR3 consists of 19 residues. V gave up 2 bases and J gave up 6 bases; unmatched junction bases: 18. Germline loops: CDR1 LGHDT, CDR2 YNNKEL (reference sequence). CDR3 loop: CASSQLGTGDALFNPEAFF. CDR3 nucleotide sequence: TGTGCCAGCAGCCAACTAGGGACAGGGGATGCGTTATTCAACCCTGAAGCTTTCTTT. Variable domain in full (rest from reference TRBV3-1 and TRBJ1-1): DTAVSQTPKYLVTQMGNDKSIKCEQNLGHDTMYWYKQDSKKFLKIMFSYNNKELIINETVPNRFSPKSPDKAHLNLHINSLELGDSAVYFCASSQLGTGDALFNPEAFFGQGTRLTVV.

A word on this clonotype: A much larger clonotype is one base distant, so this may be a read error. The chain joins TRBV5-1 to TRBJ1-1; 8 nucleotides line up with TRBD1. The ends lost 0 bases at V and 7 bases at J; junction bases unmatched: 8. Germline CDR1 is SGHRS and CDR2 is YFSETQ. CDR3 length equals 15 residues. The CDR3 loop reads CASSLEPTGAVEAFF. The CDR3 region has the DNA TGCGCCAGCAGCTTGGAGCCGACAGGGGCAGTTGAAGCTTTCTTT. The whole variable domain, filled in from reference TRBV5-1 and TRBJ1-1, reads KAGVTQTPRYLIKTRGQQVTLSCSPISGHRSVSWYQQTPGQGLQFLFEYFSETQRNKGNFPGRFSGRQFSNSRSEMNVSTLELGDSALYLCASSLEPTGAVEAFFGQGTRLTVV.

In its sample, this clonotype was seen a few times. The V gene is TRBV12-3 or TRBV12-4, the J gene TRBJ2-2; D unresolved. V was pared by 6 bases and J by 2 bases, with 10 bases between. The CDR3 is made up of 14 amino acids. CDR3: CASRGFTNTGELFF. In DNA, the CDR3 is TGTGCCAGCAGGGGGTTTACTAACACCGGGGAGCTGTTTTTT.

This clonotype was seen ten or more times. The CDR3 here is CASGLKGMGGYSTDTQYF. The CDR3 DNA sequence: TGTGCTAGTGGTTTAAAGGGGATGGGCGGCTACAGCACAGATACGCAGTATTTT. V gene TRBV12-5 combines with J gene TRBJ2-3; a possible D gene is TRBD1 (5 bases). Germline V CDR1 and CDR2: LGHNT, FRNRAP. This CDR3 is built from 18 residues. V gave up 3 bases and J gave up 0 bases, with 19 bases separating them. The full variable domain, completed using reference TRBV12-5 and TRBJ2-3, is DARVTQTPRHKVTEMGQEVTMRCQPILGHNTVFWYRQTMMQGLELLAYFRNRAPLDDSGMPKDRFSAEMPDATLATLKIQPSEPRDSAVYFCASGLKGMGGYSTDTQYFGPGTRLTVL.

This clonotype appeared a single time. The rearrangement links TRBV5-1 to TRBJ1-5; TRBD1 aligns across 7 bases. The V gene's germline CDR1 is SGHRS and CDR2 YFSETQ. The CDR3 contains 14 residues. The junction had 3 bases not matched to a gene; V was cut back by 3 bases and J by 3 bases. The CDR3 reads CASSWGTDNQPQHF. Here the CDR3 DNA reads TGCGCCAGCAGCTGGGGGACAGACAATCAGCCCCAGCATTTT. Variable domain in full (rest from reference TRBV5-1 and TRBJ1-5): KAGVTQTPRYLIKTRGQQVTLSCSPISGHRSVSWYQQTPGQGLQFLFEYFSETQRNKGNFPGRFSGRQFSNSRSEMNVSTLELGDSALYLCASSWGTDNQPQHFGDGTRLSIL.

This clonotype was counted at least ten times. The V call is TRBV12-5, the J call TRBJ2-3, with 9 bases lining up with TRBD2. CDR3 length equals 15 residues. CDR1 is LGHNT, CDR2 FRNRAP, per germline. With 6 bases clipped from V and 5 bases from J, the junction kept 9 bases outside the gene matches. The CDR3 loop is CASGTTSGRGDTQYF. For the CDR3, the DNA is TGTGCTAGTGGAACGACTAGCGGAAGGGGAGATACGCAGTATTTT.

The chain joins TRBV9 to TRBJ2-3, with 12 bases aligning to TRBD2. J was trimmed by 2 bases and V by 0 bases; bases with no gene match: 4. Germline CDR1 is SGDLS and CDR2 is YYNGEE. The CDR3 length is 17 residues. The CDR3 spells CASSVVPSGRATDTQYF. In nucleotides, the CDR3 is TGTGCCAGCAGCGTAGTACCTAGCGGGAGGGCCACAGATACGCAGTATTTT. Full variable domain (outside the CDR3, taken from reference TRBV9 and TRBJ2-3): DSGVTQTPKHLITATGQRVTLRCSPRSGDLSVYWYQQSLDQGLQFLIQYYNGEERAKGNILERFSAQQFPDLHSELNLSSLELGDSALYFCASSVVPSGRATDTQYFGPGTRLTVL.

This clonotype has a handful of counts. V and J are TRBV9 and TRBJ1-5; D unclear. CDR1 and CDR2 (germline): SGDLS, YYNGEE. CDR3 size: 14 residues. V lost 0 bases and J lost 4, with 8 bases in between. The CDR3 sequence is CASSVDSGNQPQHF. CDR3 DNA sequence: TGTGCCAGCAGCGTAGATTCGGGAAATCAGCCCCAGCATTTT.

This clonotype was detected ten times or more. J is TRBJ2-1 and V is TRBV2; D is perhaps TRBD2 (6 bases). V lost 10 bases and J 8 bases, leaving 9 bases between the germline ends. This CDR3 spans 10 amino acids. Germline CDR1 SNHLY, CDR2 FYNNEI. The CDR3 DNA reads TGTGCCACCCGGAGGGATGAGCAGTTCTTC. Translation gives CATRRDEQFF.

This clonotype was counted many times. The rearrangement links TRBV18 to TRBJ2-1; 13 positions match TRBD2. J lost 8 bases, V lost 2 bases, and 6 bases had no gene match. The CDR3 consists of 16 residues. Looked up from germline, CDR1 is KGHSH and CDR2 is LQKENI. CDR3 sequence (DNA): TGTGCCAGCTCACCATCCGGACTAGCGGGAGTGGATGAGCAGTTCTTC. Translating gives CASSPSGLAGVDEQFF.